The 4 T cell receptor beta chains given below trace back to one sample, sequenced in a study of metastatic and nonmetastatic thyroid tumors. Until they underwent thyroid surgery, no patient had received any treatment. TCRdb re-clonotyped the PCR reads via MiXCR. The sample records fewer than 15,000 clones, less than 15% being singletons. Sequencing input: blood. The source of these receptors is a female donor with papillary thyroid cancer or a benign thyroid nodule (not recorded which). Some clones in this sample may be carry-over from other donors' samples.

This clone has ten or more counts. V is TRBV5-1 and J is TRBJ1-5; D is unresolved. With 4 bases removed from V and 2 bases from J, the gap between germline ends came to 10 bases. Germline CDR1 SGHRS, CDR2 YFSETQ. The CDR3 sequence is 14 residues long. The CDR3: CASSRDLGNQPQHF. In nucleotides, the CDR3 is TGCGCCAGCAGCCGGGATTTGGGCAATCAGCCCCAGCATTTT.

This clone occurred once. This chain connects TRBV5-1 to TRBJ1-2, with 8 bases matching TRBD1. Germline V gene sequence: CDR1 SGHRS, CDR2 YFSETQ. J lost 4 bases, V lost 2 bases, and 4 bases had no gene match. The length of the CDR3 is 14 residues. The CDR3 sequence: CASSLGTGGYGYTF. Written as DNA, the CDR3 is TGCGCCAGCAGCTTAGGGACAGGAGGCTATGGCTACACCTTC. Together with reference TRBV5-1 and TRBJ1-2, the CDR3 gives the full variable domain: KAGVTQTPRYLIKTRGQQVTLSCSPISGHRSVSWYQQTPGQGLQFLFEYFSETQRNKGNFPGRFSGRQFSNSRSEMNVSTLELGDSALYLCASSLGTGGYGYTFGSGTRLTVV.

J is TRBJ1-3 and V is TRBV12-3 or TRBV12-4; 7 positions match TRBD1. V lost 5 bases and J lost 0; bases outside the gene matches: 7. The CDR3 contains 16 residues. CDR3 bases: TGTGCCAGCAGTACTACAGGGGAAGCCTCTGGAAACACCATATATTTT. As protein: CASSTTGEASGNTIYF.

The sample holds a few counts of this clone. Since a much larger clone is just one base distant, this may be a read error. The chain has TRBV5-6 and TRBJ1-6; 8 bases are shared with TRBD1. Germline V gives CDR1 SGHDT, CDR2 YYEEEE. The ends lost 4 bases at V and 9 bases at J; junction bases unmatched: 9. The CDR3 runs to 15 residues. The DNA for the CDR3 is TGTGCCAGCAGCACCCGGGACAGGAAGTCTTCACCCCTCCACTTT. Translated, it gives CASSTRDRKSSPLHF.